Described below is a single T cell receptor beta chain sequence and its context. Methods used by the authors: Counts of nucleated cells, estimated from reference gene primer amplification, were obtained. TCRdb's copy holds only in-frame clones and misses some; the assay was immunoSEQ multiplex PCR. V and J calls and clone size are those listed in that table; D and trimming were worked out from the DNA. The table has roughly 270,000 clones, approximately 85% seen once; the top ten hold roughly 5%. This sample is part of a study of blood T cell repertoires in COVID-19. Whole-study context: Acute and convalescent COVID-19 specimens originated in the United States, Italy and Spain. PBMCs, B-cell-depleted T cells, or T cells were the source of the cDNA or gDNA that made up the material.

The germline V and J ends were trimmed by 2 bases and 7 bases, with 14 bases remaining between them. This CDR3 region has 14 residues. The germline CDR1 and CDR2 sequences are WSHSY and SAAADI. This chain uses TRBV10-2 with TRBJ1-1; D is uncertain. Sequencing was carried out using peripheral blood. This clonotype was sampled from a man aged 45-65 years with active or convalescent COVID-19. CDR3 protein: CASSERSVEGEAFF. The CDR3 DNA sequence: TGCGCCAGCAGTGAGAGGTCAGTGGAGGGTGAAGCTTTCTTT.